Below, 4 T cell receptor beta chains from the same sample are listed, as sequenced in a study of blood T cells in healthy people across ages (dated by TCRdb to about 2015). The receptor library was made with 5' RACE. The sequencer listed for this sample is Illumina HiSeq 2500. A second roughly 6 to 12 cycle PCR used a sample-barcoded 5' primer and a J-beta primer mix. TCRdb passed the public sequencing reads through fastp at Q25 and MiXCR, retaining productive beta sequences. Duplicate CDR3 protein sequences are folded into a single record with the most common DNA and genes. This sample gives around 990,000 distinct CDR3 sequences in total; around two fifths of them show up just once. Around 13% of the sample rests with the top ten. Specimen: blood. Source of these receptors: a man aged 18 to 35 in good health.

The V gene is TRBV13, the J gene TRBJ1-2, with no clear D. With 3 bases removed from V and 5 bases from J, the gap between germline ends came to 16 bases. Looked up from germline, CDR1 is PRHDT and CDR2 is FYEKMQ (reference sequence). This CDR3 is built from 15 residues. CDR3 in amino acids: CASSFLGERQYGYTF. The CDR3 DNA sequence: TGTGCCAGCAGCTTTCTCGGGGAAAGGCAATATGGCTACACCTTC.

This chain links TRBV4-2 with TRBJ2-1; D might be TRBD2 (6 bases). This CDR3 is built from 12 residues. The V end lost 0 bases, the J end lost 12 bases, and 9 bases lay between the germline ends. Germline values: CDR1 LGHNA, CDR2 YNFKEQ. The CDR3 protein is CASSQDSGGQFF. CDR3 DNA: TGTGCCAGCAGCCAAGATTCCGGGGGGCAGTTCTTC.

In this sample, this clonotype turned up a few times. CDR3 residues: CASSGRESTDTQYF. Here the CDR3 DNA reads TGTGCCAGCAGTGGGCGGGAAAGCACAGATACGCAGTATTTT. The chain combines TRBV2 with TRBJ2-3, with D maybe TRBD2 (6 bases). The V end lost 4 bases, the J end lost 0 bases, and 8 bases lay between the germline ends. The germline V gene encodes CDR1 SNHLY and CDR2 FYNNEI. This CDR3 comprises 14 residues.

Note on this clonotype: At one end the junction does not follow the germline gene, possibly because of a read error. The rearrangement uses TRBV5-1 and TRBJ1-4; 8 positions match TRBD1. Germline V CDR1 and CDR2: SGHRS, YFSETQ. CDR3 length: 16 amino acids. The CDR3 spells CASSRTPGTGNEELFF. The CDR3 DNA follows: TGCGCCAGCAGCCGAACTCCCGGGACAGGAAATGAAGAACTGTTTTTT. Using reference TRBV5-1 and TRBJ1-4 for the parts outside the CDR3, the full variable domain is KAGVTQTPRYLIKTRGQQVTLSCSPISGHRSVSWYQQTPGQGLQFLFEYFSETQRNKGNFPGRFSGRQFSNSRSEMNVSTLELGDSALYLCASSRTPGTGNEELFFGSGTQLSVL.